The rows below give T cell receptor beta chains drawn from one sample of a study of CD8 T cells in Susac syndrome. Via MiXCR, TCRdb re-called the immunoSEQ multiplex PCR reads, giving one row per CDR3 protein. Counted here are about 400,000 distinct CDR3 sequences, around 83% occurring once; the ten biggest clones make up approximately 0.12%. Sequencing was performed on CD8+ T cells from PBMCs. Source of these receptors: a human donor with multiple sclerosis. CDR3s include the opening cysteine and the closing phenylalanine or tryptophan. Each record gives: clone size, D gene, V gene, J gene, CDR3 DNA, CDR3 protein. D genes are given only for firm matches. Size is stated for part of the rows, as once, few or many counts, or as a class when the clone is expanded.

abundance: once; d_gene: TRBD1; v_gene: TRBV19; j_gene: TRBJ1-1; CDR3nt: TGTGCCAGTAGTCCTGGACAGGGGATGTTGACTGAAGCTTTCTTT; CDR3aa: CASSPGQGMLTEAFF
abundance: NA; d_gene: NA; v_gene: TRBV7-2; j_gene: TRBJ1-6; CDR3nt: TGTGCCAGCAGCTTGACGGGGAGCGACAGGCCATATAATTCACCCCTCCACTTT; CDR3aa: CASSLTGSDRPYNSPLHF
abundance: NA; d_gene: NA; v_gene: TRBV5-6; j_gene: TRBJ2-7; CDR3nt: TGTGCCAGCAGCCCCGCGGACATTTTCTACGAGCAGTACTTC; CDR3aa: CASSPADIFYEQYF
abundance: NA; d_gene: NA; v_gene: TRBV29-1; j_gene: TRBJ2-2; CDR3nt: TGCAGCGTTGAACAGGGAGAGCTGTTTTTT; CDR3aa: CSVEQGELFF
abundance: few; d_gene: NA; v_gene: TRBV11-2; j_gene: TRBJ2-7; CDR3nt: TGTGCCAGCAGCTTAGTAACCTACGAGCAGTACTTC; CDR3aa: CASSLVTYEQYF
abundance: NA; d_gene: TRBD1; v_gene: TRBV4-1; j_gene: TRBJ1-5; CDR3nt: TGCGCCAGCAGCCAAAAGGACAGGGAAACCAATCAGCCCCAGCATTTT; CDR3aa: CASSQKDRETNQPQHF
abundance: once; d_gene: NA; v_gene: TRBV6-5; j_gene: TRBJ1-2; CDR3nt: TGTGCCAGCAGTTACGCCTCCAACTATGGCTACACCTTC; CDR3aa: CASSYASNYGYTF
abundance: once; d_gene: TRBD2; v_gene: TRBV9; j_gene: TRBJ2-2; CDR3nt: TGTGCCAGCAGCGTAGCCCCGGGAGGAGGGCCTGGCACCGGGGAGCTGTTTTTT; CDR3aa: CASSVAPGGGPGTGELFF
abundance: NA; d_gene: NA; v_gene: TRBV28; j_gene: TRBJ1-2; CDR3nt: TGTGCCAGCAGTTCGGGACATGGCTACACCTTC; CDR3aa: CASSSGHGYTF
abundance: few; d_gene: TRBD1; v_gene: TRBV5-1; j_gene: TRBJ1-1; CDR3nt: TGTGCCAGCAGTTTAGGACAGGGGGCGGACACTGAAGCTTTCTTT; CDR3aa: CASSLGQGADTEAFF
abundance: NA; d_gene: NA; v_gene: TRBV20-1; j_gene: TRBJ1-1; CDR3nt: TGCAGTGCTCAGACCCTGACTGAAGCTTTCTTT; CDR3aa: CSAQTLTEAFF
abundance: NA; d_gene: NA; v_gene: TRBV24-1; j_gene: TRBJ2-1; CDR3nt: TGTGCCACCGCAGGTGAAACCAATGAGCAGTTCTTC; CDR3aa: CATAGETNEQFF
abundance: NA; d_gene: TRBD2; v_gene: TRBV7-9; j_gene: TRBJ2-7; CDR3nt: TGTGCCAGCAGCCCGGGGGGGGCCGAGCAGTACTTC; CDR3aa: CASSPGGAEQYF
abundance: once; d_gene: TRBD2; v_gene: TRBV7-6; j_gene: TRBJ2-1; CDR3nt: TGTGCCAGCAGCTTAGTGGGAGGCGGGGGGACCTACAATGAGCAGTTCTTC; CDR3aa: CASSLVGGGGTYNEQFF
abundance: once; d_gene: TRBD2; v_gene: TRBV25-1; j_gene: TRBJ2-1; CDR3nt: TGTGCCAGCAGTGGAGCGACTAGCGGGTCGCACTACAATGAGCAGTTCTTC; CDR3aa: CASSGATSGSHYNEQFF
abundance: NA; d_gene: TRBD2; v_gene: TRBV4-1; j_gene: TRBJ2-1; CDR3nt: TGCGCCAGCAGCCTTGGGACTAACTCCTACAATGAGCAGTTCTTC; CDR3aa: CASSLGTNSYNEQFF
abundance: NA; d_gene: TRBD1; v_gene: TRBV6-1; j_gene: TRBJ1-1; CDR3nt: TGTGCCAGCAGTGATTGGACAGGGGAGAGAATCTACACTGAAGCTTTCTTT; CDR3aa: CASSDWTGERIYTEAFF
abundance: NA; d_gene: TRBD1; v_gene: TRBV10-3; j_gene: TRBJ2-7; CDR3nt: TGTGCCATCAGTGAAGGGACAGGGGCTCCCTCCTACGAGCAGTACTTC; CDR3aa: CAISEGTGAPSYEQYF